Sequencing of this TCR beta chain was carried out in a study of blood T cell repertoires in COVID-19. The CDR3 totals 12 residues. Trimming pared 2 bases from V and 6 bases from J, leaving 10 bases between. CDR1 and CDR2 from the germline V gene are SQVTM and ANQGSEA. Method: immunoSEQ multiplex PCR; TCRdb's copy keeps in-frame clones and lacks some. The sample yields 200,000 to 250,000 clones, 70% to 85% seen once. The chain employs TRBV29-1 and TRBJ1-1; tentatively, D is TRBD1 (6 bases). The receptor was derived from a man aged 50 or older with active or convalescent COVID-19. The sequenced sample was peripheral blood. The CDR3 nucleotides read TGCAGCGTTGAACCAGGGGTCCCTGAAGCTTTCTTT. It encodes CSVEPGVPEAFF.